A single sample gave rise to the 24 T cell receptor beta chains below, sequenced in a study of blood T cell repertoires in COVID-19. TCRdb's table, derived via immunoSEQ multiplex PCR, lists solely in-frame clones and lacks some. The sample includes 250,000 to 300,000 clones, roughly 93% of them seen just once. Material for sequencing was PBMCs or T cells enriched from blood (not recorded which). The receptors were sampled from a woman in her thirties or forties with acute COVID-19.

The chain couples TRBV5-4 to TRBJ2-5; 11 bases are a match to TRBD2. The CDR3 extends over 16 amino acids. The germline gives CDR1 SGHNT, CDR2 YYREEE (reference sequence). V gave up 4 bases and J gave up 1 base; unmatched junction bases: 6. CDR3 sequence: CASSNGLAGSQETQYF. The DNA for the CDR3 is TGTGCCAGCAGCAACGGACTAGCGGGTTCCCAAGAGACCCAGTACTTC.

This chain joins TRBV6-1 and TRBJ1-5; 9 nucleotides match TRBD1. Germline V lookup: CDR1 MNHNS, CDR2 SASEGT. The V segment lost 1 base and the J segment 3 bases; nucleotides outside the gene matches: 1. The CDR3 sequence is 15 residues long. The CDR3 region has the DNA TGTGCCAGCAGTGAAGGGGACAGGGACAATCAGCCCCAGCATTTT. The encoded protein is CASSEGDRDNQPQHF.

This chain uses TRBV12-5 with TRBJ2-1; 9 bases match TRBD1. Germline-derived CDR1 and CDR2 are LGHNT and FRNRAP. The V gene end was trimmed by 3 bases and the J gene end by 6 bases; junction bases not matched to a gene: 9. This CDR3 contains 16 residues. The CDR3 bases are TGTGCTAGTGGTTTATTCGGGACAGGGCTTTTCAATGAGCAGTTCTTC. This codes for CASGLFGTGLFNEQFF.

V is TRBV23-1 and J is TRBJ1-6, with a weak D call TRBD1 (5 bases). TRBV23-1 is reported as an ORF; its role is uncertain. The CDR3 contains 19 residues. The V end was cut by 2 bases, the J end by 9 bases, with 26 bases between. The CDR3 DNA follows: TGCGCCAGCAGTCAAGCCCCCGTCCGGGAAAAAAGGGGACTTTCACCCCTCCACTTT. Translating it yields CASSQAPVREKRGLSPLHF.

The chain uses TRBV5-4 and TRBJ2-5, with 15 positions matching TRBD2. The CDR3 is made up of 17 amino acids. CDR1 is SGHNT, CDR2 YYREEE, per germline (reference sequence). V lost 4 bases, J lost 5 bases, and 9 bases stayed unmatched. In DNA, the CDR3 is TGTGCCAGCAGCCGCGGCCGGACTAGCGGGGGGGCGGAGACCCAGTACTTC. Protein: CASSRGRTSGGAETQYF.

The J gene is TRBJ2-1, the V gene TRBV13; D is undetermined. Per germline, CDR1 PRHDT and CDR2 FYEKMQ (reference sequence). The CDR3 is 14 residues long. Trimming shortened V by 3 bases and J by 6 bases, and 12 bases separated the two germline ends. The CDR3 DNA sequence: TGTGCCAGCAGCTTCCGGGTCGCCACCAATGAGCAGTTCTTC. It yields the protein CASSFRVATNEQFF. Filled out from reference TRBV13 and TRBJ2-1, the complete variable domain reads AAGVIQSPRHLIKEKRETATLKCYPIPRHDTVYWYQQGPGQDPQFLISFYEKMQSDKGSIPDRFSAQQFSDYHSELNMSSLELGDSALYFCASSFRVATNEQFFGPGTRLTVL.

The chain has TRBV28 and TRBJ1-6; 8 positions match TRBD1. The CDR3 runs to 14 residues. With 6 bases clipped from V and 8 bases from J, the junction kept 6 bases outside the gene matches. Germline-derived CDR1 and CDR2 are MDHEN and SYDVKM. CDR3 residues: CASRPDREDSPLHF. The CDR3 DNA sequence: TGTGCCAGCAGACCGGACAGGGAGGATTCACCCCTCCACTTT. Drawing the rest from reference TRBV28 and TRBJ1-6, the complete variable domain is DVKVTQSSRYLVKRTGEKVFLECVQDMDHENMFWYRQDPGLGLRLIYFSYDVKMKEKGDIPEGYSVSREKKERFSLILESASTNQTSMYLCASRPDREDSPLHFGNGTRLTVT.

J is TRBJ2-2 and V is TRBV29-1, with D possibly being TRBD1 (5 bases). Trimming shortened V by 8 bases and J by 3 bases, and 16 bases separated the two germline ends. Germline lookup yields CDR1 SQVTM and CDR2 ANQGSEA. The length of the CDR3 is 14 residues. The chain's CDR3 is CSYYDSTYTGELFF. The CDR3 DNA follows: TGCAGCTACTACGACAGTACTTACACCGGGGAGCTGTTTTTT.

The chain recombines TRBV9 with TRBJ1-4; 7 nucleotides agree with TRBD1. V lost 4 bases and J lost 7; bases outside the gene matches: 10. CDR3 size: 15 residues. Germline CDR1 is SGDLS and CDR2 is YYNGEE. In DNA, the CDR3 is TGTGCCAGCAGCACCCTGGGCAGGGGGAGTGAAAAACTGTTTTTT. The encoded protein is CASSTLGRGSEKLFF. The full variable domain, rest sourced from reference TRBV9 and TRBJ1-4, is DSGVTQTPKHLITATGQRVTLRCSPRSGDLSVYWYQQSLDQGLQFLIQYYNGEERAKGNILERFSAQQFPDLHSELNLSSLELGDSALYFCASSTLGRGSEKLFFGSGTQLSVL.

The rearrangement joins TRBV29-1 to TRBJ2-7; 11 nucleotides agree with TRBD2. Trimming removed 1 base from V and 4 bases from J; junction bases left unmatched: 6. From germline, CDR1 is SQVTM and CDR2 ANQGSEA. The CDR3 loop spans 15 amino acids. The CDR3 protein is CSVEGTSGGRYEQYF. The CDR3 DNA is TGCAGCGTTGAAGGAACTAGCGGGGGTAGGTACGAGCAGTACTTC.

V and J are TRBV18 and TRBJ2-1; D is ambiguous. Germline-derived CDR1 and CDR2 are KGHSH and LQKENI. CDR3 size: 14 residues. V was shortened by 1 base and J by 9 bases, with 13 bases between the two germline ends. CDR3 DNA sequence: TGTGCCAGCTCACCACTTTCCCTAGTCACTGAGCAGTTCTTC. Translation: CASSPLSLVTEQFF.

This chain uses TRBV4-2 with TRBJ1-2, with 7 nucleotides matching TRBD1. This CDR3 contains 14 residues. CDR1 LGHNA and CDR2 YNFKEQ come from the germline V gene. V shed 1 base, J shed 2 bases, and the junction held 1 base outside the gene matches. The CDR3 loop reads CASSQVDRNYGYTF. CDR3 sequence (DNA): TGTGCCAGCAGCCAAGTGGACAGGAACTATGGCTACACCTTC.

This clone was observed a single time. This chain connects TRBV3-1 (or the pseudogene TRBV3-2) to TRBJ1-2; 11 bases are shared with TRBD1. The CDR3 runs to 15 residues. CDR1 is LGHDT and CDR2 is YNNKEL in the germline V gene (reference sequence). V lost 3 bases to trimming and J lost 2 bases; unmatched junction nucleotides: 2. CDR3 region: CASSQGQGVNYGYTF. CDR3 DNA: TGTGCCAGCAGCCAGGGACAGGGGGTAAACTATGGCTACACCTTC.

The CDR3 region is CASSLSYEQYF. The CDR3 region has the DNA TGTGCCAGCAGTCTCTCCTACGAGCAGTACTTC. This rearrangement joins TRBV27 to TRBJ2-7; D ambiguous. From germline, CDR1 is MNHEY and CDR2 SMNVEV (reference sequence). This CDR3 is built from 11 residues. V dropped 5 bases and J dropped 0 bases, with 2 bases sitting between them.

The chain employs TRBV12-5 and TRBJ1-1; D gene unclear. This CDR3 has 12 amino acids. Germline assignment: CDR1 LGHNT and CDR2 FRNRAP. V lost 5 bases and J 5 bases, leaving 9 bases between the germline ends. CDR3 region: CASGMDRTEAFF. CDR3 DNA: TGTGCTAGTGGTATGGACCGGACTGAAGCTTTCTTT.

V gene TRBV9 combines with J gene TRBJ1-2, with TRBD1 as a possible D gene (6 bases). The V end lost 4 bases, the J end lost 2 bases, and 15 bases lay between the germline ends. The germline V gene has CDR1 SGDLS and CDR2 YYNGEE. CDR3 size: 15 residues. The CDR3 is CASSLTQGQNYGYTF. CDR3 in DNA: TGTGCCAGCAGCCTTACACAGGGCCAGAACTATGGCTACACCTTC.

CDR3 sequence: CASSSQSGASYEQYF. CDR3 nucleotides: TGTGCCAGCAGCTCCCAAAGCGGGGCCTCCTACGAGCAGTACTTC. The chain recombines TRBV11-2 with TRBJ2-7, with 7 bases lining up with TRBD2. The junction had 6 bases not matched to a gene; V was cut back by 4 bases and J by 0 bases. The CDR3 contains 15 residues. Germline V gene lookup returns CDR1 SGHAT and CDR2 FQNNGV.

The chain uses TRBV7-9 and TRBJ2-2; TRBD1 agrees at 7 bases. V dropped 5 bases and J dropped 4; count of bases not matched to a gene: 7. The CDR3 has 15 residues. Germline values: CDR1 SEHNR, CDR2 FQNEAQ (reference sequence). CDR3 loop: CASSDLRQGTGELFF. The CDR3 DNA is TGTGCCAGCAGCGATTTGCGACAGGGCACCGGGGAGCTGTTTTTT.

V is TRBV6-2 or TRBV6-3 and J is TRBJ1-5; no clear D. The CDR3 spans 16 residues. Germline CDR1 MNHEY, CDR2 SVGEGT. V was clipped by 0 bases and J by 0 bases, with 9 bases between them. The CDR3 loop is CASSYSWRNSNQPQHF. The DNA of the CDR3 is TGTGCCAGCAGTTACTCGTGGAGGAATAGCAATCAGCCCCAGCATTTT.

The V and J genes are TRBV5-5 and TRBJ1-1; the D gene is possibly TRBD1 (6 bases). This CDR3 region has 15 residues. Trimming removed 4 bases at V and 1 base at J, with 14 bases between. Germline loops: CDR1 SGHKS, CDR2 YYEKEE (reference sequence). The CDR3: CASSGTGFRNTEAFF. CDR3 bases: TGTGCCAGCAGCGGTACAGGGTTCAGGAACACTGAAGCTTTCTTT.

The chain recombines TRBV27 with TRBJ1-2; 8 nucleotides agree with TRBD1. Germline CDR1 is MNHEY and CDR2 is SMNVEV (reference sequence). The CDR3 spans 17 residues. V lost 7 bases, J lost 5 bases, and 18 bases stayed unmatched. CDR3 DNA sequence: TGTGCCAGCACCAAATTGGGACAGGATGGTCTTTTGTATGGCTACACCTTC. The encoded protein is CASTKLGQDGLLYGYTF.

The chain is built from TRBV7-3 and TRBJ2-3; a weak D match, TRBD2 (6 bases). CDR1 is SGHTA and CDR2 is FQGTGA in the germline V gene. The CDR3 consists of 15 residues. V was pared by 6 bases and J by 6 bases, with 19 bases between. The CDR3 nucleotides read TGTGCCAGCAGTAAAAGTCCTAGGGAGGTGGATACGCAGTATTTT. Its protein is CASSKSPREVDTQYF.

There are a few counts of this clone. The V gene is TRBV28, the J gene TRBJ1-5, with D perhaps matching TRBD1 (5 bases). There are 16 residues in the CDR3. Trimming shortened V by 1 base and J by 1 base, and 11 bases separated the two germline ends. Germline assignment: CDR1 MDHEN and CDR2 SYDVKM. CDR3 nucleotide sequence: TGTGCCAGCAGTTTATCGCGGGGGTCGAGCAATCAGCCCCAGCATTTT. It yields the protein CASSLSRGSSNQPQHF. The full variable domain, its missing parts supplied by reference TRBV28 and TRBJ1-5, is DVKVTQSSRYLVKRTGEKVFLECVQDMDHENMFWYRQDPGLGLRLIYFSYDVKMKEKGDIPEGYSVSREKKERFSLILESASTNQTSMYLCASSLSRGSSNQPQHFGDGTRLSIL.

The genes are TRBV7-6 and TRBJ2-3; 11 positions agree with TRBD1. The CDR3 consists of 16 residues. In germline, CDR1 is SGHVS, CDR2 FNYEAQ. Trimming cost V 0 bases and J 3 bases; bases outside gene matches: 2. CDR3 sequence: CASSLAGTGGTDTQYF. For the CDR3, the DNA is TGTGCCAGCAGCTTAGCCGGGACAGGGGGGACAGATACGCAGTATTTT.